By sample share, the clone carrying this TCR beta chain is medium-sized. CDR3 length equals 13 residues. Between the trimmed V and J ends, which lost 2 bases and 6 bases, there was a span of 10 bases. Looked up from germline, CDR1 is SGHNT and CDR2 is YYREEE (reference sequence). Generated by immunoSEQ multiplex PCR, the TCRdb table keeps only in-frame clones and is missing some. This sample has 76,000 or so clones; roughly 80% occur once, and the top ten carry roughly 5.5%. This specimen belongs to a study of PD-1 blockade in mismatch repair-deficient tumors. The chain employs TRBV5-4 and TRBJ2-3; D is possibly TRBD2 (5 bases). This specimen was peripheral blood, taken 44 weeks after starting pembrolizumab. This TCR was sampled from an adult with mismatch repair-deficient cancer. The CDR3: CASSLTSWDTQYF. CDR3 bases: TGTGCCAGCAGCTTAACTAGTTGGGATACGCAGTATTTT.